This T cell receptor (beta chain) appears in the sequencing data of a study of PD-1 blockade in classical Hodgkin lymphoma (dated by TCRdb to between 2020 and 2021). Study-level background: Nivolumab dosing was 3 mg/kg intravenously every 2 weeks, continuing until either disease progression or unacceptable toxicity. To define a peripheral blood immune signature of response to PD-1 blockade in classical Hodgkin lymphoma, the study combined TCR beta sequencing with CyTOF.

This specimen's time point label, interpreted: cycle 4 day 1 (C4D1), after less than 7 weeks of nivolumab. All trial patients had relapsed after autologous stem cell transplantation, with cohorts A, B and C differing in prior brentuximab vedotin exposure. The trial cohort was composed of around 60 patients with relapsed/refractory classical Hodgkin lymphoma, for whom complete response, partial response or progressive disease was recorded as best overall response. Trial patients were treated with single-agent nivolumab in the multi-cohort phase II CheckMate 205 trial. An independent review committee assessed best overall response by applying the 2007 International Working Group response criteria. Trial PBMCs were obtained immediately prior to nivolumab initiation (C1D1) and on therapy at cycle 2 day 1 and cycle 4 day 1. After peripheral blood was drawn into 8 mL Vacutainer Cell Preparation Tubes, PBMCs were isolated by centrifugation and then cryopreserved.

The Qiagen DNeasy kit was used to extract genomic DNA both from unsorted PBMCs and from the negatively selected CD4+ and CD8+ fractions. Amplification of TCR beta CDR3 regions was done by immunoSEQ multiplex PCR with primers that anneal to V and J segments. Amplification bias was minimized using a synthetic immune receptor repertoire, and residual bias was removed computationally after sequencing. The study's processing was this. Repertoire diversity was quantified as the Shannon entropy index using custom Python scripts. Unsorted, CD4+ and CD8+ repertoires were analyzed separately, except in combined analyses where CD4+ and CD8+ sequences were merged in silico. A clone was considered expanded if an increase in frequency of at least 2-fold after treatment relative to C1D1 was found, and a pseudocount of 0.5 was applied to clones undetected at baseline. Clones with 0 or 1 copy at C1D1 were classified as singleton clones, and clones with 2 or more copies were classified as non-singleton clones. By matching protein sequences in sorted samples from the same patient, clones expanded in unsorted samples were annotated as CD4+, CD8+ or unknown. Wilcoxon tests on paired samples were used to test changes in diversity from C1D1 to C4D1. TCRdb limited this immuneACCESS table to in-frame rearrangements with V and J called. A share of clones is missing; checked studies link under half to unresolved V genes, and the rest is unexplained. V and J calls plus clone size are reproduced from that table; the DNA served to infer D and trimming. Here the sample has 100,000 or so clones; about nine tenths occur a single time. The ten largest clonotypes hold roughly 20% of the sample.

Findings and caveats that apply to the study as a whole: Lower diversity was seen in patients whose nivolumab began less than 1 year after ASCT, and these patients were left out of later analyses so that immune reconstitution would not confound the results. Trial patients achieving complete response had baseline diversity similar to newly diagnosed patients, whereas partial responders and progressors had significantly lower diversity. CD4+ but not CD8+ TCR diversity rose significantly by C4D1 (p=0.0027 vs p=0.16), most apparent in complete responders (p=0.02). The study was limited to a single clinical trial cohort, and causes of repertoire differences, possibly disease activity or prior therapy, remained undefined. Baseline TCR diversity was reported as lower in newly diagnosed patients than in healthy donors, and lower still in relapsed/refractory patients.

The germline V gene encodes CDR1 LNHDA and CDR2 SQIVND (reference sequence). There are 14 amino acids in the CDR3, from cysteine to phenylalanine inclusive. The kept DNA is CDR3 alone, 42 bases in frame from the first base. Trimming at the junction amounts to 3 bases on V and 4 bases on J, and the germline ends lie 12 bases apart. As regards this clone: Its cognate antigen has yet to be identified. No base qualities exist here, and no much larger clone lies one base off it.

In this chain, TRBV19 is recombined with TRBJ2-5; the D segment cannot be called with confidence. Sample: peripheral blood mononuclear cells (PBMCs), taken before the fourth cycle of nivolumab. The clonotype was recovered from a human donor with classical Hodgkin lymphoma. For the CDR3, the sequence is CASSMGATRETQYF. Read as DNA, the sequence is TGTGCCAGTAGTATGGGCGCCACGAGAGAGACCCAGTACTTC.